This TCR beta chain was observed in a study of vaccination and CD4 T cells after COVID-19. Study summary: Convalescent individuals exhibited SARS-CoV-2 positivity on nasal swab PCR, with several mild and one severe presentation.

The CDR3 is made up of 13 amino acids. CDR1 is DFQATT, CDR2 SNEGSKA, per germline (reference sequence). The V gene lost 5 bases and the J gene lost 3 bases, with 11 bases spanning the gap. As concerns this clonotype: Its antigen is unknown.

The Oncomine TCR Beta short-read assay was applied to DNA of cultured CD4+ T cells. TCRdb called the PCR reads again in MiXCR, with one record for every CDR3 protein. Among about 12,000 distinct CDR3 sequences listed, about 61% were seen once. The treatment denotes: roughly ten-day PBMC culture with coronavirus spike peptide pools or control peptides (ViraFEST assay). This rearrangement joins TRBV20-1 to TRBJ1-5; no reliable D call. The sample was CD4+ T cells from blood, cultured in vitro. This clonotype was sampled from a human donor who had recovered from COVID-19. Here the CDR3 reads CSARRAFNQPQHF. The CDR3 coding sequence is TGCAGTGCTCGCCGGGCCTTCAATCAGCCCCAGCATTTT.